This T cell receptor beta chain was profiled in a study of blood T cell repertoires in COVID-19. Study information: Samples of COVID-19 (acute and convalescent) were obtained from the United States, Italy and Spain. The analysed material was cDNA or gDNA that came from T cells, B-cell-depleted T cells, or PBMCs.

In the original processing: It was from reference gene primer amplification that nucleated cell counts were estimated. Generated by immunoSEQ multiplex PCR, the TCRdb table keeps only in-frame clones and is missing some. Clone size and the V and J calls come from that table; the DNA yielded D and trimming. The repertoire holds about 70,000 clones, with roughly 79% as singletons. The clonotype was recovered from a woman in her 70s with acute or convalescent COVID-19. The sample taken for sequencing was peripheral blood.

In nucleotides, the CDR3 is TGTGCCAGCAGCCCCCCGTGGCGGTTCAGCACAGATACGCAGTATTTT. Its translation is CASSPPWRFSTDTQYF. The V call is TRBV7-2, the J call TRBJ2-3; D not resolved. This CDR3 has 16 residues. The V end was cut by 5 bases, the J end by 0 bases, with 15 bases between. The germline CDR1 and CDR2 sequences are SGHTA and FQGNSA.